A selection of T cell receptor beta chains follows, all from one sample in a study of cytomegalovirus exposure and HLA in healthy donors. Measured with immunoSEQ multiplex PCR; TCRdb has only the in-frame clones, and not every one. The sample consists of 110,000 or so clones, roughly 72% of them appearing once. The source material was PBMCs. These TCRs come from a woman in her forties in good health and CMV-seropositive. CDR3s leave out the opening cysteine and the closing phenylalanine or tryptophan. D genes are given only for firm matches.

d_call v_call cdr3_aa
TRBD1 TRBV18 ASSGTAPTDTQY
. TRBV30 AWSTVSTNSPLH
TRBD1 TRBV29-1 SGTQGHFDEKLF
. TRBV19 ASSTPFRGSTEAF
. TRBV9 ASSGRELWGQF
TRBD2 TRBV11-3 ASSHRTSGRHGNEQF
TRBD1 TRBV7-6 ASSLGLMRGRKDTQY
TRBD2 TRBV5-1 ASSLGASGSGGNEQF
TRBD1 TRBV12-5 ASGPRQGRNEQF
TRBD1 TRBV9 ASSVSQGVWGGNTIY
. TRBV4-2 ASSQGGRGGSGNTIY
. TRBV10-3 AISEGQRYEQY